What follows are 16 T cell receptor beta chains derived from one specimen sequenced in a study of blood T cell repertoires in COVID-19. Method: immunoSEQ multiplex PCR; TCRdb's copy keeps in-frame clones and lacks some. The table has about 170,000 clones, approximately 84% seen once; the top ten hold around 1.3%. Sequenced input: PBMCs or T cells enriched from blood (not recorded which). These receptor sequences come from a human donor with acute COVID-19. The donor label of this sample is uncertain.

The gene calls are TRBV11-2 and TRBJ2-3; 7 positions match TRBD1. Germline V gene lookup returns CDR1 SGHAT and CDR2 FQNNGV. The junction had 9 bases not matched to a gene; V was cut back by 1 base and J by 5 bases. The CDR3 runs to 16 residues. This chain's CDR3 is CASSLGRQGVLDTQYF. Written as DNA, the CDR3 is TGTGCCAGCAGCTTAGGTAGACAGGGAGTGTTAGATACGCAGTATTTT.

This rearrangement joins TRBV5-1 to TRBJ2-1, with 7 positions matching TRBD2. This CDR3 is 15 amino acids long. V gave up 0 bases and J gave up 4 bases; unmatched junction bases: 4. CDR1 and CDR2 (germline): SGHRS, YFSETQ. CDR3 nucleotides: TGCGCCAGCAGCTTGGACGGGGGGATGTACAATGAGCAGTTCTTC. It yields the protein CASSLDGGMYNEQFF.

As DNA, the CDR3 is TGCGCCAGCAGCTGGAACGGGGACTCCTACGAGCAGTACTTC. Translated, it gives CASSWNGDSYEQYF. This chain joins TRBV5-1 and TRBJ2-7; a possible D gene is TRBD2 (5 bases). Germline CDR1 is SGHRS and CDR2 is YFSETQ. V was cut by 3 bases and J by 0 bases, with 10 bases left in between. The CDR3 runs to 14 residues.

CDR3 DNA: TGCGCCAGCAGTGAGCCAGCAGGGTCTACCTACGAGCAGTACTTC. Its protein is CASSEPAGSTYEQYF. This sequence joins TRBV10-2 and TRBJ2-7, with D perhaps matching TRBD1 (5 bases). The CDR3 contains 15 residues. Germline V CDR1 and CDR2: WSHSY, SAAADI. V was clipped by 2 bases and J by 2 bases, with 13 bases between them.

This clone was seen a few times. The V call is TRBV7-6, the J call TRBJ2-2; maybe TRBD2 (6 bases). Germline V lookup: CDR1 SGHVS, CDR2 FNYEAQ. There are 14 residues in the CDR3. The germline V and J ends were trimmed by 1 base and 8 bases, with 11 bases remaining between them. In nucleotides, the CDR3 is TGTGCCAGCAGCTTAGGGGCCGGGACTGGGGAGCTGTTTTTT. As protein: CASSLGAGTGELFF.

The V gene is TRBV6-5, the J gene TRBJ2-7; possible D gene TRBD2, 6 bases. The CDR3 is 16 amino acids. Trimming took 0 bases from V and 0 from J, leaving 12 bases between them. Germline loops: CDR1 MNHEY, CDR2 SVGAGI. In nucleotides, the CDR3 is TGTGCCAGCAGTTACTCAGGCGGGGCAAGCTCCTACGAGCAGTACTTC. Protein product: CASSYSGGASSYEQYF.

V gene TRBV20-1 combines with J gene TRBJ2-1; the D is unclear. V gave up 4 bases and J gave up 12 bases, with 13 bases separating them. Germline V lookup: CDR1 DFQATT, CDR2 SNEGSKA (reference sequence). The CDR3 contains 11 residues. The DNA of the CDR3 is TGCAGTGCTATACGCCCCGGCGGGCAGTTCTTC. Residues: CSAIRPGGQFF.

Only one count was recorded for this clone. The CDR3 loop is CASSVEWRDSPLHF. CDR3 nucleotides: TGTGCCAGCAGCGTAGAATGGAGGGACTCACCCCTCCACTTT. The gene calls are TRBV9 and TRBJ1-6; tentative D call: TRBD1 (5 bases). The germline V gene encodes CDR1 SGDLS and CDR2 YYNGEE. The CDR3 has 14 residues. Deletions cut 0 bases from V and 10 bases from J, with 11 bases between.

J is TRBJ1-2 and V is TRBV5-8, with TRBD1 matching over 7 bases. V was clipped by 4 bases and J by 0 bases; unmatched bases: 6. The CDR3 spans 15 residues. The germline CDR1 and CDR2 sequences are SGHTS and YDEGEE. The DNA of the CDR3 is TGTGCCAGCAGCCTGACAGGGTTAGCTAACTATGGCTACACCTTC. This encodes CASSLTGLANYGYTF.

The CDR3: CASSWAGVKETQYF. The CDR3 region has the DNA TGTGCCAGCAGCTGGGCGGGGGTTAAAGAGACCCAGTACTTC. This rearrangement joins TRBV7-2 to TRBJ2-5; TRBD2 aligns across 7 bases. Germline CDR1 SGHTA, CDR2 FQGNSA. The V segment lost 4 bases and the J segment 3 bases; nucleotides outside the gene matches: 5. The CDR3 consists of 14 residues.

The V gene is TRBV2, the J gene TRBJ1-1, with no clear D. The CDR3 has 14 residues. CDR1 is SNHLY and CDR2 is FYNNEI in the germline V gene. The V end was cut by 2 bases, the J end by 5 bases, with 12 bases between. The CDR3 DNA is TGTGCCAGCAGTGAACTGGGTTTCGGGACTGAAGCTTTCTTT. It specifies CASSELGFGTEAFF. The whole variable domain, filled in from reference TRBV2 and TRBJ1-1, reads EPEVTQTPSHQVTQMGQEVILRCVPISNHLYFYWYRQILGQKVEFLVSFYNNEISEKSEIFDDQFSVERPDGSNFTLKIRSTKLEDSAMYFCASSELGFGTEAFFGQGTRLTVV.

The V and J genes are TRBV19 and TRBJ2-7; D perhaps matches TRBD1 (6 bases). V was pared by 3 bases and J by 0 bases, with 9 bases between. The CDR3 has 14 residues. Germline V gene lookup returns CDR1 LNHDA and CDR2 SQIVND (reference sequence). CDR3 loop: CASSIGQSSYEQYF. In DNA, the CDR3 is TGTGCCAGTAGTATCGGACAGTCCTCCTACGAGCAGTACTTC.

This rearrangement joins TRBV7-2 to TRBJ1-6; 8 nucleotides agree with TRBD1. CDR1 is SGHTA and CDR2 is FQGNSA in the germline V gene. With V trimmed by 5 bases and J by 7 bases, 4 bases remained unmatched. The CDR3 is made up of 14 amino acids. The CDR3 nucleotides read TGTGCCAGCAGCCCAGGACAGGGAAATTCACCCCTCCACTTT. Translating it yields CASSPGQGNSPLHF.

This clone was seen a few times. The chain recombines TRBV5-1 with TRBJ1-2; the D gene is possibly TRBD1 (5 bases). Germline-derived CDR1 and CDR2 are SGHRS and YFSETQ. This CDR3 comprises 16 residues. V dropped 0 bases and J dropped 5 bases, with 17 bases sitting between them. The DNA for the CDR3 is TGCGCCAGCAGCTTGGGAGGTGTCAGGGATTTTTATGGCTACACCTTC. It specifies CASSLGGVRDFYGYTF.

The genes are TRBV19 and TRBJ1-1; no reliable D call. The V and J ends lost 4 bases and 0 bases respectively, with 9 bases between them. This CDR3 comprises 14 residues. In germline, CDR1 is LNHDA, CDR2 SQIVND (reference sequence). The CDR3 region is CASSKSSLNTEAFF. The CDR3 nucleotides are TGTGCCAGTAGTAAGAGCTCCTTGAACACTGAAGCTTTCTTT.

The chain recombines TRBV7-2 with TRBJ2-4; TRBD2 might be the D (6 bases). CDR1 is SGHTA and CDR2 is FQGNSA in the germline V gene. The germline V and J ends were trimmed by 1 base and 6 bases, with 10 bases remaining between them. The CDR3 is made up of 14 amino acids. The CDR3 DNA reads as TGTGCCAGCAGCTTAGGGAGGGTGAGAAACATTCAGTACTTC. It codes for CASSLGRVRNIQYF.